These T cell receptor beta chains were read from a single sample in a study of cytomegalovirus exposure and HLA in healthy donors. Measured with immunoSEQ multiplex PCR; TCRdb has only the in-frame clones, and not every one. The repertoire holds about 31,000 clones, with around nine tenths as singletons. The sample was PBMCs. These receptors were obtained from a boy younger than 18 in good health and CMV-seronegative. CDR3s include the opening cysteine and the closing phenylalanine or tryptophan. The D gene is left open where the match is weak. Some rows mark clone size as missing; the rest say once, few, many or name a class of expanded clone.

abundance: -
d_gene: -
j_gene: TRBJ1-3
v_gene: TRBV14
CDR3aa: CASSQDQSGGKRPYGNTIYF
CDR3nt: TGTGCCAGCAGCCAAGATCAATCGGGGGGGAAGAGGCCGTATGGAAACACCATATATTTT

abundance: -
d_gene: -
j_gene: TRBJ2-5
v_gene: TRBV29-1
CDR3aa: CSVVLFSTVRREYF
CDR3nt: TGCAGCGTTGTGCTTTTTTCGACAGTTAGAAGAGAGTACTTC

abundance: -
d_gene: TRBD2
j_gene: TRBJ2-7
v_gene: TRBV19
CDR3aa: CASSLTSGLSYEQYF
CDR3nt: TGTGCCAGCTCACTTACTAGCGGGCTTTCCTACGAGCAGTACTTC

abundance: few
d_gene: -
j_gene: TRBJ2-2
v_gene: TRBV5-6
CDR3aa: CASSLNQRELFF
CDR3nt: TGTGCCAGCAGCTTGAATCAGAGGGAGCTGTTTTTT

abundance: -
d_gene: -
j_gene: TRBJ2-1
v_gene: TRBV2
CDR3aa: CASSGISSYNEQFF
CDR3nt: TGTGCCAGCAGTGGCATCAGCTCCTACAATGAGCAGTTCTTC

abundance: -
d_gene: -
j_gene: TRBJ2-7
v_gene: TRBV5-6
CDR3aa: CASSLVDTLEQYF
CDR3nt: TGTGCCAGCAGCTTGGTGGACACACTCGAGCAGTACTTC

abundance: -
d_gene: -
j_gene: TRBJ2-5
v_gene: TRBV5-1
CDR3aa: CASHLDSQETQYF
CDR3nt: TGCGCCAGCCACCTGGACAGCCAAGAGACCCAGTACTTC

abundance: -
d_gene: TRBD1
j_gene: TRBJ2-7
v_gene: TRBV2
CDR3aa: CASRGTGFSYEQYF
CDR3nt: TGTGCCAGCCGCGGGACAGGTTTCTCCTACGAGCAGTACTTC

abundance: once
d_gene: TRBD1
j_gene: TRBJ1-2
v_gene: TRBV14
CDR3aa: CASSLNRGRGYTF
CDR3nt: TGTGCCAGCAGCCTAAACAGGGGCCGGGGCTACACCTTC

abundance: -
d_gene: TRBD2
j_gene: TRBJ2-2
v_gene: TRBV19
CDR3aa: CASSIGGGRAGELFF
CDR3nt: TGTGCCAGTAGCATCGGGGGGGGCAGGGCCGGGGAGCTGTTTTTT

abundance: -
d_gene: TRBD2
j_gene: TRBJ2-5
v_gene: TRBV2
CDR3aa: CASSGGLAGAGETQYF
CDR3nt: TGTGCCAGCAGCGGGGGACTAGCGGGGGCTGGAGAGACCCAGTACTTC

abundance: -
d_gene: -
j_gene: TRBJ2-2
v_gene: TRBV6-1
CDR3aa: CASILQSRTGELFF
CDR3nt: TGTGCCAGCATTCTACAGTCGAGAACCGGGGAGCTGTTTTTT

abundance: -
d_gene: -
j_gene: TRBJ2-1
v_gene: TRBV19
CDR3aa: CASSIGYNEQFF
CDR3nt: TGTGCCAGTAGTATCGGGTACAATGAGCAGTTCTTC

abundance: once
d_gene: TRBD1
j_gene: TRBJ1-5
v_gene: TRBV7-2
CDR3aa: CASSLTGDQPQHF
CDR3nt: TGTGCCAGCAGCTTGACAGGGGATCAGCCCCAGCATTTT

abundance: -
d_gene: -
j_gene: TRBJ2-7
v_gene: TRBV5-6
CDR3aa: CASSLGASTYEQYF
CDR3nt: TGTGCCAGCAGCTTGGGGGCATCAACCTACGAGCAGTACTTC

abundance: -
d_gene: -
j_gene: TRBJ1-4
v_gene: TRBV7-9
CDR3aa: CASSLYPTGKEKLFF
CDR3nt: TGTGCCAGCAGCCTCTACCCTACAGGGAAGGAAAAACTGTTTTTT

abundance: -
d_gene: -
j_gene: TRBJ1-2
v_gene: TRBV18
CDR3aa: CASSPRVTRDYGYTF
CDR3nt: TGTGCCAGCTCACCACGAGTCACCAGGGACTATGGCTACACCTTC

abundance: few
d_gene: -
j_gene: TRBJ1-3
v_gene: TRBV6-1
CDR3aa: CASSEENLTGNTIYF
CDR3nt: TGTGCCAGCAGTGAAGAAAATCTTACTGGAAACACCATATATTTT

abundance: -
d_gene: -
j_gene: TRBJ2-2
v_gene: TRBV7-3
CDR3aa: CASSWDQGGMNTGELFF
CDR3nt: TGTGCCAGCAGCTGGGACCAGGGGGGCATGAACACCGGGGAGCTGTTTTTT

abundance: -
d_gene: TRBD2
j_gene: TRBJ2-3
v_gene: TRBV10-1
CDR3aa: CAREAGTSGGGTDTQYF
CDR3nt: TGCGCCCGTGAAGCCGGGACTAGCGGGGGGGGAACAGATACGCAGTATTTT

abundance: -
d_gene: -
j_gene: TRBJ2-1
v_gene: TRBV6-6
CDR3aa: CASSGVSRTNNEQFF
CDR3nt: TGTGCCAGCAGTGGAGTTAGTCGCACAAACAATGAGCAGTTCTTC

abundance: -
d_gene: -
j_gene: TRBJ2-7
v_gene: TRBV4-2
CDR3aa: CASSQVGRNEQYF
CDR3nt: TGTGCCAGCAGCCAAGTGGGCAGAAACGAGCAGTACTTC